The following is a T cell receptor (beta chain) sequence with its context. TCRdb passed the 5' RACE reads through MiXCR, listing each CDR3 protein once. The table has under 700,000 distinct CDR3 sequences, roughly 21% seen once. The data derive from a study of T-cell memory formation after mild COVID-19. CDR1 and CDR2 from the germline V gene are SGHDN and FVKESK. This CDR3 contains 14 residues. The V gene lost 4 bases and the J gene lost 5 bases, with 12 bases spanning the gap. The TCR was taken from an adult woman who had mild COVID-19 (a few samples of this study predate the infection). Cell type and time point are not known. This rearrangement joins TRBV14 to TRBJ2-1; unclear D gene. The sequenced sample consisted of PBMCs or a T cell subset sorted from them (not recorded which). CDR3 sequence (DNA): TGTGCCAGCAGCCGTCTCGCTCCGAACAATGAGCAGTTCTTC. Residues: CASSRLAPNNEQFF.